Following are 9 T cell receptor beta chains from one sample sequenced in a study of cytomegalovirus exposure and HLA in healthy donors. The PCR made use of 60 Vbeta and 13 Jbeta primers. Sequenced by immunoSEQ multiplex PCR; TCRdb stores in-frame clones only, minus some. The sample carries approximately 77,000 clones, about three quarters recorded once. Sequenced material: PBMCs. These receptors originate from a man aged 35 to 55 in good health and CMV-seronegative.

The chain carries TRBV7-8 and TRBJ2-7; 10 bases line up with TRBD2. This CDR3 is 14 amino acids long. The ends lost 5 bases at V and 1 base at J; junction bases unmatched: 2. Per germline, CDR1 SGHVS and CDR2 FQNEAQ. DNA for the CDR3: TGTGCCAGCAGCGCTAGCGGGAGATCCTACGAGCAGTACTTC. It is translated as CASSASGRSYEQYF.

This sequence joins TRBV10-3 and TRBJ1-5; TRBD1 might be the D (6 bases). Germline-derived CDR1 and CDR2 are ENHRY and SYGVKD. CDR3 length: 16 residues. V was pared by 0 bases and J by 4 bases, with 13 bases between. CDR3 DNA: TGTGCCATCAGTGAGTCTGGAGGGAGGGGGAATCAGCCCCAGCATTTT. Translation: CAISESGGRGNQPQHF.

The chain combines TRBV15 with TRBJ2-5, with 7 bases matching TRBD2. Germline V gene data show CDR1 as LNHNV and CDR2 as YYDKDF (reference sequence). The CDR3 has 16 amino acids. Unmatched junction bases numbered 6, after V lost 1 base and J lost 1 base. In DNA, the CDR3 is TGTGCCACCAGCAGAGGGGCTAGCGGTGGCCAAGAGACCCAGTACTTC. Translated, it gives CATSRGASGGQETQYF. Full variable domain (missing parts from reference TRBV15 and TRBJ2-5): DAMVIQNPRYQVTQFGKPVTLSCSQTLNHNVMYWYQQKSSQAPKLLFHYYDKDFNNEADTPDNFQSRRPNTSFCFLDIRSPGLGDTAMYLCATSRGASGGQETQYFGPGTRLLVL.

This clone has a handful of counts. This sequence joins TRBV2 and TRBJ1-4, with 7 bases aligning to TRBD1. Germline V lookup: CDR1 SNHLY, CDR2 FYNNEI. Germline trimming cut 6 bases from V and 4 bases from J; bases unmatched to any gene: 8. This CDR3 contains 15 residues. DNA for the CDR3: TGTGCCAGCAGAGAAATAGACAGGGTTAATGAAAAACTGTTTTTT. Translating it yields CASREIDRVNEKLFF.

This clone was seen once. The chain links TRBV5-1 to TRBJ2-2; TRBD1 might be the D (6 bases). This CDR3 region has 15 residues. Germline V lookup: CDR1 SGHRS, CDR2 YFSETQ. V lost 4 bases and J lost 3, with 13 bases in between. As DNA, the CDR3 is TGCGCCAGCAGCCAGCGATGGACAGACACCGGGGAGCTGTTTTTT. Protein: CASSQRWTDTGELFF.

The table lists this clone with a count of one. This chain links TRBV19 with TRBJ2-7; 8 bases align to TRBD1. The CDR3 is 14 amino acids. After removal of 2 bases from V and 6 bases from J, the junction contained 6 bases not matched to a gene. CDR1 LNHDA and CDR2 SQIVND come from the germline V gene (reference sequence). The CDR3 DNA reads as TGTGCCAGTAGTATAACAGGGGGATCCCCCGAGCAGTACTTC. Amino acids: CASSITGGSPEQYF.

The CDR3 coding sequence is TGTGCCAGTAGTACCGGGGCTGAGACAGGGTTGTTTGCCGGGGAGCTGTTTTTT. Translation: CASSTGAETGLFAGELFF. The rearrangement joins TRBV19 to TRBJ2-2; TRBD1 matches 7 bases. Germline trimming cut 4 bases from V and 6 bases from J; bases unmatched to any gene: 17. Germline CDR1 and CDR2: LNHDA and SQIVND (reference sequence). CDR3 length equals 18 residues.

This clone was picked up one time. The CDR3 spells CAWNAGGTEAFF. The CDR3 DNA follows: TGTGCCTGGAACGCCGGGGGCACTGAAGCTTTCTTT. The chain carries TRBV30 and TRBJ1-1, with D possibly TRBD1 on 5 matching bases. The V end was cut by 4 bases, the J end by 4 bases, with 10 bases between. This CDR3 contains 12 residues. Germline CDR1 and CDR2: GTSNPN and SVGIG (reference sequence).

V is TRBV27 and J is TRBJ1-2, with TRBD1 identical over 7 bases. V shed 5 bases, J shed 4 bases, and the junction held 7 bases outside the gene matches. The CDR3 spans 14 residues. Germline assignment: CDR1 MNHEY and CDR2 SMNVEV (reference sequence). CDR3 protein: CASSPGGAVYGYTF. CDR3 DNA sequence: TGTGCCAGCAGTCCAGGGGGAGCTGTCTATGGCTACACCTTC.